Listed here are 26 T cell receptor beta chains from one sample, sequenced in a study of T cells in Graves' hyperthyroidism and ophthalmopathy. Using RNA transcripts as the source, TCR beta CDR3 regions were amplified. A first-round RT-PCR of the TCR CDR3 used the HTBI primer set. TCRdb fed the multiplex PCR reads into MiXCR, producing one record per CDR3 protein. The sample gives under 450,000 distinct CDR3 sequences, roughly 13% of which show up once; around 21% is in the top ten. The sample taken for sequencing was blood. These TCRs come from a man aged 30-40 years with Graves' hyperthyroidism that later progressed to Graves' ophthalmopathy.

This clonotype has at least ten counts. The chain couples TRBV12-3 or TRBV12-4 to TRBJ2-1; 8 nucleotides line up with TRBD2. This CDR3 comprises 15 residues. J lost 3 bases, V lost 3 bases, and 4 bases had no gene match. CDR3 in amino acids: CASSFAGGGYNEQFF. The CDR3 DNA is TGTGCCAGCAGTTTCGCGGGGGGCGGCTACAATGAGCAGTTCTTC.

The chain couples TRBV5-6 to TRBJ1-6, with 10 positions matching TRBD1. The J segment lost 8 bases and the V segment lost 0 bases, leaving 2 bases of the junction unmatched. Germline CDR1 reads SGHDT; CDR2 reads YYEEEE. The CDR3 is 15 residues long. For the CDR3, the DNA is TGTGCCAGCAGCTTGGGGACAGGGGGGCATTCACCCCTCCACTTT. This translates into CASSLGTGGHSPLHF.

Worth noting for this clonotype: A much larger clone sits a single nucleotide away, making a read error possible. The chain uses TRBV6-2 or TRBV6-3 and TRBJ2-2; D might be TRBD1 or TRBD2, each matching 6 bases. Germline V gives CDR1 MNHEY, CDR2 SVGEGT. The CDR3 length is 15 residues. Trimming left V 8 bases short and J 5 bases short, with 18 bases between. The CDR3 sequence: CASHGRRGGTGELFF. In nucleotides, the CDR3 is TGTGCCAGCCATGGGAGGCGAGGGGGAACCGGGGAGCTGTTTTTT.

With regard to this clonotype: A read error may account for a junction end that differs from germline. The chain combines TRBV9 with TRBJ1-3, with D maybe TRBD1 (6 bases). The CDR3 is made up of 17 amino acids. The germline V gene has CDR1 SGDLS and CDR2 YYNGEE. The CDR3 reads CASSASRGAFSGSTIYF. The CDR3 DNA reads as TGTGCCAGCAGCGCTTCAAGGGGGGCCTTCTCTGGAAGCACCATATATTTT. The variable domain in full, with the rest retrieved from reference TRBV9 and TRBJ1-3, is DSGVTQTPKHLITATGQRVTLRCSPRSGDLSVYWYQQSLDQGLQFLIQYYNGEERAKGNILERFSAQQFPDLHSELNLSSLELGDSALYFCASSASRGAFSGSTIYFGEGSWLTVV.

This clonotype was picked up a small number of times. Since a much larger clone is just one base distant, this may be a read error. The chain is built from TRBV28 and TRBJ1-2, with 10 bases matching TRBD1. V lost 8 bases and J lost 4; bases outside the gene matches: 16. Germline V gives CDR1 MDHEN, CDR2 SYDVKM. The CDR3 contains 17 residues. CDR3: CASGSFGQGVLGYGYTF. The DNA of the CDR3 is TGTGCCAGCGGTTCTTTCGGACAGGGGGTTTTAGGCTATGGCTACACCTTC.

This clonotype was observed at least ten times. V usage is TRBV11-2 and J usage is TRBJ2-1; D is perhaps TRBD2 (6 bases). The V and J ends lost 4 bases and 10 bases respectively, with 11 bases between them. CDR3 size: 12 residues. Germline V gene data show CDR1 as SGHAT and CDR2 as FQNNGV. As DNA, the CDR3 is TGTGCCAGCAGCTGGGACTCCCAGGAGCAGTTCTTC. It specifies CASSWDSQEQFF. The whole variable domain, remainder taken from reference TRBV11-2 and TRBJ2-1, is EAGVAQSPRYKIIEKRQSVAFWCNPISGHATLYWYQQILGQGPKLLIQFQNNGVVDDSQLPKDRFSAERLKGVDSTLKIQPAKLEDSAVYLCASSWDSQEQFFGPGTRLTVL.

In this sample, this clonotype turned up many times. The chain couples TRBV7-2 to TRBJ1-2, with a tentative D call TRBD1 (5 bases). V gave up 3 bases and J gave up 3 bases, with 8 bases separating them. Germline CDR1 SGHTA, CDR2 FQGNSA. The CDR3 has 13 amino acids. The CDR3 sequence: CASSFQGYYGYTF. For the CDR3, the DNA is TGTGCCAGCAGCTTTCAGGGATACTATGGCTACACCTTC.

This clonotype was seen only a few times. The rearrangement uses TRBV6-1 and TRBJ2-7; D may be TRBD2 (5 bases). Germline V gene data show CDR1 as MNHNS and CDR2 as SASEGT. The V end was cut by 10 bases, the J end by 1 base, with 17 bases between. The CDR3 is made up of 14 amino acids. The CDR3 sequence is CAMRTARISYEQYF. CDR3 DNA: TGTGCCATGCGGACTGCCCGTATTTCCTACGAGCAGTACTTC.

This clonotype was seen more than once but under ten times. The CDR3 region is CSASRLEKTQYF. The CDR3, as DNA: TGCAGTGCCAGTCGACTAGAGAAGACCCAGTACTTC. The chain links TRBV20-1 to TRBJ2-5; perhaps TRBD2 as D (6 bases). Trimming cost V 6 bases and J 6 bases, with 14 bases left between them. The germline CDR1 and CDR2 sequences are DFQATT and SNEGSKA (reference sequence). The CDR3 spans 12 residues.

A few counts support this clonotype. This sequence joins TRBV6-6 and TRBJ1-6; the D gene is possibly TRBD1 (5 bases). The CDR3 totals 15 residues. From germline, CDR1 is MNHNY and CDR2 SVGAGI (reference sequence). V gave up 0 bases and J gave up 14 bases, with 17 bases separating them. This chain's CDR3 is CASSYSRQGGKTLHF. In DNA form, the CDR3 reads TGTGCCAGCAGTTACTCGAGGCAGGGCGGCAAGACCCTCCACTTT.

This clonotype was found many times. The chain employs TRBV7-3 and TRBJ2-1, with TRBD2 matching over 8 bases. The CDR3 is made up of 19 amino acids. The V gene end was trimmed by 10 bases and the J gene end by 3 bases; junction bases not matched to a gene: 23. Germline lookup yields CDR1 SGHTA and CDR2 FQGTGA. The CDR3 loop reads CAKTRGSGDHPINYNEQFF. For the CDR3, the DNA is TGTGCCAAGACGCGGGGTAGCGGGGACCATCCTATAAACTACAATGAGCAGTTCTTC.

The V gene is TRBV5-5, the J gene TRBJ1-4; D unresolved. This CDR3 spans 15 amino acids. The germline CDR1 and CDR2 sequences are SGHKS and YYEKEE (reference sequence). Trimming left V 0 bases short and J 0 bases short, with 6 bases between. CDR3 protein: CASSLDLTTNEKLFF. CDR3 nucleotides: TGTGCCAGCAGCTTGGACCTAACAACTAATGAAAAACTGTTTTTT.

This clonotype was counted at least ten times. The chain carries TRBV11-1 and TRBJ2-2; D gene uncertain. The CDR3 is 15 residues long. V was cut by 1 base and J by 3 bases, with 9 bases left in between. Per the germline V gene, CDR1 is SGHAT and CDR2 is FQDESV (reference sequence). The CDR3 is CASSLETTHTGELFF. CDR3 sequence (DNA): TGTGCCAGCAGCTTAGAAACTACCCACACCGGGGAGCTGTTTTTT.

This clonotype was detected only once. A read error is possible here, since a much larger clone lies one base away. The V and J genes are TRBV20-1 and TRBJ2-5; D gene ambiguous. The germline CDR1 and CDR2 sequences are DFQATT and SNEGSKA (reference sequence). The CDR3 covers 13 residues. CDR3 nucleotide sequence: TGCAGGGCATCGACCTCGGGCCAAGAGACCCAGTACTTC. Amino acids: CRASTSGQETQYF.

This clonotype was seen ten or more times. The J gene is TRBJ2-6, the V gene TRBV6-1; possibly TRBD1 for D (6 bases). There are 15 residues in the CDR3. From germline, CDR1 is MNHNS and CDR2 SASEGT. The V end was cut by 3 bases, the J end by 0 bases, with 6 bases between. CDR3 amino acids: CASSETGSGANVLTF. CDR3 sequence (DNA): TGTGCCAGCAGTGAGACAGGCTCTGGGGCCAACGTCCTGACTTTC.

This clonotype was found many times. Here the CDR3 reads CASSHLVDRSEQYF. The DNA for the CDR3 is TGTGCCAGCAGCCATTTAGTAGATCGGTCCGAGCAGTACTTC. This chain connects TRBV7-8 to TRBJ2-7, with D unclear. Between the trimmed V and J ends, which lost 5 bases and 6 bases, there was a span of 17 bases. From germline, CDR1 is SGHVS and CDR2 FQNEAQ. This CDR3 comprises 14 residues.

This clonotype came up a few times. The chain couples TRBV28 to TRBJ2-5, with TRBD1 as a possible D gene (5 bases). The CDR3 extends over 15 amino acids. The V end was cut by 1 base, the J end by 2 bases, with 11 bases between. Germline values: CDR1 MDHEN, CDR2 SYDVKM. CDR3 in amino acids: CASSLLGPPQETQYF. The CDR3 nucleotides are TGTGCCAGCAGTTTATTGGGGCCACCTCAAGAGACCCAGTACTTC.

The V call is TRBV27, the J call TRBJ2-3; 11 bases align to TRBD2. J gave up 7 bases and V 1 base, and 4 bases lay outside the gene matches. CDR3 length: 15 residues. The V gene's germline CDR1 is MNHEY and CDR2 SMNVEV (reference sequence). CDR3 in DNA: TGTGCCAGCAGTTTATTTAGCGGGGGGGTGAATACGCAGTATTTT. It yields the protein CASSLFSGGVNTQYF.

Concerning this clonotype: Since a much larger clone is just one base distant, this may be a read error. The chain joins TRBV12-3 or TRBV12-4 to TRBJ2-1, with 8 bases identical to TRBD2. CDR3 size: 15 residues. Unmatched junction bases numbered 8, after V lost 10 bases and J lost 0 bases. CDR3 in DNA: TGTGCCACCAGCCTAGCGGGTTTCTCCTACAATGAGCAGTTCTTC. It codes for CATSLAGFSYNEQFF.

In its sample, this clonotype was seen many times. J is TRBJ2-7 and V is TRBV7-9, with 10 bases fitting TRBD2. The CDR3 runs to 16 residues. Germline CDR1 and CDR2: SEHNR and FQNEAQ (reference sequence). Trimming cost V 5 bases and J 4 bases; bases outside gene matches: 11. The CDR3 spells CASSPRTSGKLYEQYF. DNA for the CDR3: TGTGCCAGCAGCCCCCGGACTAGCGGAAAGTTGTACGAGCAGTACTTC.

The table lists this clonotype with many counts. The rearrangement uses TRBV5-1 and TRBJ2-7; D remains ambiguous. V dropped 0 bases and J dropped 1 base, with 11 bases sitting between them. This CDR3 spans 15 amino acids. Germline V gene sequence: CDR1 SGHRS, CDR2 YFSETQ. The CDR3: CASSLVSGSSYEQYF. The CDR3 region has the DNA TGCGCCAGCAGCTTGGTGAGTGGCAGTTCCTACGAGCAGTACTTC.

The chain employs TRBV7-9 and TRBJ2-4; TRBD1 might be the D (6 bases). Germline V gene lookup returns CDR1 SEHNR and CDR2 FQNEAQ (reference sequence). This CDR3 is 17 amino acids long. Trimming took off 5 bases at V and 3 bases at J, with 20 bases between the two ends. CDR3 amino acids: CASSLAQGKYIKNIQYF. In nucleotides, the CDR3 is TGTGCCAGCAGCCTCGCCCAGGGGAAATACATCAAAAACATTCAGTACTTC.

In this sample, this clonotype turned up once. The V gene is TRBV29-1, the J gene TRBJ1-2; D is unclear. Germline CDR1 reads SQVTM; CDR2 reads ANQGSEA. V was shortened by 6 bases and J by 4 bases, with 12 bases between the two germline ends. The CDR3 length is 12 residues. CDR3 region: CSVPTSTYGYTF. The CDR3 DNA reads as TGCAGCGTCCCCACGAGTACCTATGGCTACACCTTC.

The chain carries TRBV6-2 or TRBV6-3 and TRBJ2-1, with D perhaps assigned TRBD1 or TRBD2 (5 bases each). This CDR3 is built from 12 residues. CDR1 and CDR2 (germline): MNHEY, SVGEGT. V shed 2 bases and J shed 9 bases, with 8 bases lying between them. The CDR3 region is CASSYGAGEQFF. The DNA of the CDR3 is TGTGCCAGCAGTTACGGGGCGGGTGAGCAGTTCTTC.

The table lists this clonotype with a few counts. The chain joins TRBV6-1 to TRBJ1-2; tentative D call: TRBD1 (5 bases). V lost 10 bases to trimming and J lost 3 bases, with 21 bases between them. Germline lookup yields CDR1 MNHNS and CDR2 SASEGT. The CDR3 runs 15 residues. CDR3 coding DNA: TGTGCCACCATACTTTCCGCGGGGGGGTACTATGGCTACACCTTC. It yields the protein CATILSAGGYYGYTF.

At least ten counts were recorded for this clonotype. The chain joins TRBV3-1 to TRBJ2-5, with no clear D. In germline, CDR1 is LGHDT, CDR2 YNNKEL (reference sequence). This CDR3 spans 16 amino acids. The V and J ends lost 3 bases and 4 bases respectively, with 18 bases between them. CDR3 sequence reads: CASSHVGQEYRETQYF. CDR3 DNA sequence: TGTGCCAGCAGCCACGTCGGTCAGGAATATCGAGAGACCCAGTACTTC.